This TCR beta chain was documented in a study of beta chain features in type 1 diabetes. Study findings and constraints: Within the patient group, naive, central memory and Treg TCRB repertoires appeared more similar to each other than within healthy donors. Significant though moderate, a shortening of TCRB CDR3s appeared in all four CD4+ subsets of Type 1 diabetes patients.

The CDR3 consists of 15 residues. The V gene's germline CDR1 is SGHRS and CDR2 YFSETQ. V was shortened by 4 bases and J by 0 bases, with 12 bases between the two germline ends. A note on this clone: Its antigen remains unknown.

Sequenced material consisted of expressed TCRB transcripts (all of the isolated RNA was reverse transcribed). Here immunoSEQ multiplex PCR was the method, and the copy in TCRdb shows in-frame clones only, minus some. Of 250,000 to 300,000 clones listed, roughly an eighth were seen once; the top ten hold less than 0.02%. The authors obtained over 95% purity in all sorted populations. The chain couples TRBV5-1 to TRBJ2-3; D is undetermined. Sequenced sample: naive CD4+ T cells from blood. The clonotype was recovered from a man aged 30-40 years with type 1 diabetes. This CDR3 is CASSDSTTSTDTQYF. DNA of the CDR3: TGCGCCAGCAGCGACTCTACGACTAGCACAGATACGCAGTATTTT.